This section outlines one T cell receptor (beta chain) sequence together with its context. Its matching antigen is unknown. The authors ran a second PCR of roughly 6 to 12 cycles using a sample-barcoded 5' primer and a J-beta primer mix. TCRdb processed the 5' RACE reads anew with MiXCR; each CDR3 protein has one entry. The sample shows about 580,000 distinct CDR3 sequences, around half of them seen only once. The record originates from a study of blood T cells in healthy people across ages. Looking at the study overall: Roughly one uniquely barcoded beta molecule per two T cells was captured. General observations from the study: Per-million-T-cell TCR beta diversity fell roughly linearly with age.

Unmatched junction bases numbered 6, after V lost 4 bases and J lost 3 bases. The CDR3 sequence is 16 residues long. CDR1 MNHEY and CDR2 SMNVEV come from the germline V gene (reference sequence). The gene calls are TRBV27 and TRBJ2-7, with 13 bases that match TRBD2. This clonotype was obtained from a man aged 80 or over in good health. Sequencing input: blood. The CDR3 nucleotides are TGTGCCAGCAGTTCCCTCGGACTAGCGGGAGACTACGAGCAGTACTTC. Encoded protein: CASSSLGLAGDYEQYF.